This T cell receptor beta chain is from a study of low-dose radiotherapy and immunotherapy resistance in tumors. Study context: Members of Cohort 1 were treated with 0.5 Gy per fraction every 2 weeks. The prescribed total PTV dose was 6.5 Gy. Cyclophosphamide infusions of 200 mg/m2 came every two weeks, one day before radiation-immunotherapy.

Priming of first-strand cDNA relied on TRAV- and TRBV-specific primers (covering alpha and beta chains). TCRs were put through approximately 21 PCR cycles of amplification with Phusion. A constant-region primer and the V-primer adapter served as the primer pair. In vitro transcription amplified isolated mRNA. TCRdb reanalysed the reads using MiXCR and keeps one entry per CDR3 protein. The table shows roughly 19,000 distinct CDR3 sequences, with 74% occurring only once. Donors were administered nivolumab, ipilimumab, aspirin and low-dose cyclophosphamide, together with low-dose radiotherapy. The clonotype comes from a human donor with advanced metastatic prostate, ovarian, gallbladder or colorectal cancer (not recorded which). This table probably holds off-target reads from a library built for another chain.

Here the CDR3 DNA reads TGTGCCAGCCGAGGACTAGCGGGAGGACAAACGCAGTATTTT. It translates to CASRGLAGGQTQYF. The chain joins TRBV28 to TRBJ2-3, with 14 bases aligning to TRBD2. Germline CDR1 reads MDHEN; CDR2 reads SYDVKM. V lost 8 bases and J lost 9; bases outside the gene matches: 7. The CDR3 has 14 residues.